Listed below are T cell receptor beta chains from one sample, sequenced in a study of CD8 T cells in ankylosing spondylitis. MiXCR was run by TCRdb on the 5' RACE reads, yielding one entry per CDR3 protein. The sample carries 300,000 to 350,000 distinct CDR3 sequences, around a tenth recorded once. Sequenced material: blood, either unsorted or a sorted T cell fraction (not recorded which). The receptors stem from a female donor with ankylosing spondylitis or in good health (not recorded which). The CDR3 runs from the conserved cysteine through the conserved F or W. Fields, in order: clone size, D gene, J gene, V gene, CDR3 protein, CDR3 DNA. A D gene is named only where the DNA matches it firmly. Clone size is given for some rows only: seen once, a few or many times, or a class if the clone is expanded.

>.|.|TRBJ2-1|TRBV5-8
CASSIGGRNEQFF
TGTGCCAGCAGCATCGGCGGGCGGAATGAGCAGTTCTTC
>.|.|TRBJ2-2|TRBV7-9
CASSPGAANTGELFF
TGTGCCAGCAGCCCGGGCGCCGCGAACACCGGGGAGCTGTTTTTT
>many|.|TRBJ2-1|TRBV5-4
CASREDASSYNEQFF
TGTGCCAGCAGGGAGGACGCCAGCTCCTACAATGAGCAGTTCTTC
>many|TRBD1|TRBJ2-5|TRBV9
CASSVEGQGTFETQYF
TGTGCCAGCAGCGTAGAGGGACAGGGGACTTTTGAGACCCAGTACTTC
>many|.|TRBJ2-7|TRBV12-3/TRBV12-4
CASSRQGPSYEQYF
TGTGCCAGCAGTCGTCAGGGGCCGTCCTACGAGCAGTACTTC
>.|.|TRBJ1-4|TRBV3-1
CASCQPGVTNEKLFF
TGTGCCAGCTGCCAACCCGGCGTAACTAATGAAAAACTGTTTTTT
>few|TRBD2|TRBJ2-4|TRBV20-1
CCARDLISGGLGSLSKNIQYF
TGCTGTGCTAGAGATCTAATAAGTGGGGGACTAGGGTCGTTATCCAAAAACATTCAGTACTTC
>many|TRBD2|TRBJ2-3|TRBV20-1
CSARDRGAGASDTQYF
TGCAGTGCTAGAGATCGGGGAGCGGGAGCGTCAGATACGCAGTATTTT
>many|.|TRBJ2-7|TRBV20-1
CSARNRGTASYEQYF
TGCAGTGCTAGAAATCGGGGGACAGCGTCCTACGAGCAGTACTTC
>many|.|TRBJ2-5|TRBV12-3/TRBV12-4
CASSFTRTQYF
TGTGCCAGCAGTTTTACAAGGACCCAGTACTTC
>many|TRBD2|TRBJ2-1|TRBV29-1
CSADRPGTSAYNEQFF
TGCAGCGCCGATAGACCCGGGACTAGCGCCTACAATGAGCAGTTCTTC
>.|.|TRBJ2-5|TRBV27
CATSFTLGETQHF
TGTGCCACTTCCTTCACTCTCGGCGAGACCCAGCACTTC
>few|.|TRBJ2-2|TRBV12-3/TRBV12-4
CASSQQVYTGELFF
TGTGCCAGCAGCCAACAGGTGTACACCGGGGAGCTGTTTTTT
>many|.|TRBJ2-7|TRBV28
CASRTYGRSYEQYF
TGTGCCAGCAGAACTTACGGCAGGAGCTACGAGCAGTACTTC
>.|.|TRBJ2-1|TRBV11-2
CASSLDRGISEQFF
TGTGCCAGCAGCTTAGATAGGGGGATTAGTGAGCAGTTCTTC
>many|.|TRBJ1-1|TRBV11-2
CASSPRPGVEAFF
TGTGCCAGCAGCCCCCGGCCGGGAGTCGAAGCTTTCTTT
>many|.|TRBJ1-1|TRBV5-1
CASSPGPNTEAFF
TGCGCCAGCAGCCCTGGACCGAACACTGAAGCTTTCTTT
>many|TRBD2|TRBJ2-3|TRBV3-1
CASSQGASGSLNTQYF
TGTGCCAGCAGCCAAGGGGCTAGCGGGAGTCTGAATACGCAGTATTTT
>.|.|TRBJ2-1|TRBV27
CASSLYAPGGGGDNEQFF
TGTGCCAGCAGTTTATATGCCCCCGGGGGAGGGGGGGACAATGAGCAGTTCTTC
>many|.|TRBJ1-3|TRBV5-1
CASSVAGANTIYF
TGCGCCAGCAGCGTCGCAGGGGCGAACACCATATATTTT
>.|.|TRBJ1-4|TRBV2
CASKKDRRSATNEKLFF
TGTGCCAGCAAAAAGGACAGAAGAAGTGCAACTAATGAAAAACTGTTTTTT
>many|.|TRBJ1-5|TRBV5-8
CASTLGRWSNQPQHF
TGTGCCAGCACCCTCGGCAGATGGAGCAATCAGCCCCAGCATTTT
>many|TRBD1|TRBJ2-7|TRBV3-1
CASSYTGTAYEQYF
TGTGCCAGCAGTTATACCGGGACAGCATACGAGCAGTACTTC
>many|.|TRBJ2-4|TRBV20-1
CSAAPSNIQYF
TGCAGTGCCGCCCCCTCAAACATTCAGTACTTC
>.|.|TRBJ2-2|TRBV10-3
CAIAQTLGHNTGELFF
TGTGCCATCGCTCAAACGTTGGGACATAACACCGGGGAGCTGTTTTTT
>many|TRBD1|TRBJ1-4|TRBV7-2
CASSSDRLNEKLFF
TGTGCCAGCAGCTCGGACAGGTTAAATGAAAAACTGTTTTTT